What follows describes a single T cell receptor beta chain. These data belong to a study of OX40 agonist ivuxolimab in advanced cancers. Looking at the study overall: Participants, approximately 80% male, averaged 60 years of age, ranging from roughly 23 to 80.

TCRdb keeps only in-frame clones here, not all; method: immunoSEQ multiplex PCR. The data show about 84,000 clones, roughly nine tenths seen once. Germline trimming cut 2 bases from V and 0 bases from J; bases unmatched to any gene: 3. Germline lookup yields CDR1 LNHNV and CDR2 YYDKDF (reference sequence). The CDR3 length is 15 residues. The sample in question was CD4+ or CD8+ T cells sorted from blood, obtained in a trial of the OX40 agonist ivuxolimab. This TCR came from an adult with an advanced solid tumor such as melanoma, head and neck, liver or kidney cancer. The rearrangement joins TRBV15 to TRBJ1-2; 7 nucleotides agree with TRBD1. In nucleotides, the CDR3 is TGTGCCACCAGCAGAAACAGGGGATCTAACTATGGCTACACCTTC. Residues: CATSRNRGSNYGYTF.